The 20 T cell receptor delta chains reported below all come from one sample, sequenced in a study of γδ T cells in repeated Plasmodium falciparum infection (dated by TCRdb to the early 2020s). The receptor library was made with multiplex PCR. The instrument was an Illumina MiSeq. After TCRdb called clones again from the public reads with CATT, rows with identical DNA were merged. The sample profile shows tens of thousands of delta-chain clones; 0.85% to 1% of them were found once. Roughly 9.9% of the sample lies in the top ten. Vgamma9/Vdelta2+ and Vdelta2-negative gammadelta T cell populations were flow-sorted from peripheral blood mononuclear cells for bulk TCR repertoire analysis. Material for sequencing was gamma-delta T cells from blood. All receptors derive from a pool of human donors (malaria-infected and uninfected, not separated).

There are many counts of this clone. TCRdb's listed protein matches a much larger clone and diverges from this DNA's translation at residue 8, likely through a read error; the protein shown comes from the DNA. The same CDR3 can be traced to other DNA sequences in this sample. The rearrangement uses TRDV1 and TRDJ1; no clear D gene. The CDR3 is 14 residues long. Per the germline V gene, CDR1 is TSWWSYY and CDR2 is QGS. Between the trimmed V and J ends, which lost 2 bases and 11 bases, there was a span of 18 bases. The CDR3 region is CALGEKRRHGKLIF. The CDR3, as DNA: TGTGCTCTTGGGGAAAAAAGGAGGCATGGTAAGCTCATCTTT.

This clone was seen a few times. TCRdb's protein for this DNA is that of a much larger clone and differs from the translation at residue 15, likely a read error; the protein shown is the DNA translation. This chain uses TRDV2 with TRDJ1; the D gene is possibly TRDD2 (5 bases). TCRdb supplies no J gene; here it was assigned by aligning the nucleotide sequence to germline. The CDR3 consists of 20 residues. Deletions cut 0 bases from V and 8 bases from J, with 33 bases between. CDR1 and CDR2 from the germline V gene are GEAIGNYY and EKD. In DNA form, the CDR3 reads TGTGCCTGTGACACCGTTAATAACTCACCTACAGGTGTCGGCCGGGAAAAACTCATCTTT. It specifies CACDTVNNSPTGVGREKLIF.

CDR3 DNA: TGTGCTCTTGGGGAACGCCCCATTCCTACGAGGGGGATAAGGGGTAAACTCATCTTT. It yields the protein CALGERPIPTRGIRGKLIF. The chain recombines TRDV1 with TRDJ1, with a weak D call TRDD3 (8 bases). TCRdb leaves out the J gene; it was filled in here by matching the DNA to germline. Germline CDR1 TSWWSYY, CDR2 QGS. Trimming shortened V by 1 base and J by 7 bases, and 28 bases separated the two germline ends. The CDR3 runs 19 residues.

This clone was picked up a small number of times. The protein recorded in TCRdb matches a much larger clone and deviates from this DNA's translation at residue 11, suggesting a read error; the protein here is obtained by translating the DNA. The V gene is TRDV2, the J gene TRDJ1, with TRDD3 matching over 10 bases. The J gene was missing in TCRdb and was found by matching the end of the DNA to germline. The V and J ends lost 0 bases and 2 bases, in that order; junction bases with no gene match: 23. CDR1 and CDR2 from the germline V gene are GEAIGNYY and EKD. The CDR3 contains 22 residues. As DNA, the CDR3 is TGTGCCTGTGACACCCTTAAGAATCCCGTACCGGGGGATACGCACCAGACCGATAAACTCATCTTT. Translating it yields CACDTLKNPVPGDTHQTDKLIF.

This clone was detected many times. This chain connects TRDV1 to TRDJ1, with D possibly TRDD2 on 5 matching bases. Trimming left V 5 bases short and J 0 bases short, with 31 bases between. This CDR3 region has 21 residues. Germline loops: CDR1 TSWWSYY, CDR2 QGS. CDR3 sequence reads: CALGPPLLRLSPVAHTDKLIF. The CDR3 nucleotides are TGTGCTCTTGGGCCCCCGCTCCTTCGTCTATCCCCGGTGGCCCACACCGATAAACTCATCTTT.

A remark on this clone: A far larger clone lies a single base away; this is likely a read error. Other DNA sequences from this sample encode an identical CDR3 as well. The rearrangement links TRDV2 to TRDJ1, with 11 bases that match TRDD3. The J gene, left out of TCRdb, was set here by checking the DNA against germline. V shed 0 bases, J shed 0 bases, and the junction held 11 bases outside the gene matches. Germline V gene sequence: CDR1 GEAIGNYY, CDR2 EKD. This CDR3 region has 19 residues. The CDR3 is CACDTVALGDTHHTDKLIF. CDR3 bases: TGTGCCTGTGACACCGTGGCCCTGGGGGATACACATCACACCGATAAACTCATCTTT.

Remarks on this clone: Since a far larger clone is one base different, this is likely a read error. Other nucleotide sequences in the sample specify the same CDR3. The genes are TRDV2 and TRDJ1; 13 bases fit TRDD3. Germline V gene data show CDR1 as GEAIGNYY and CDR2 as EKD. This CDR3 spans 18 amino acids. After removal of 3 bases from V and 10 bases from J, the junction contained 19 bases not matched to a gene. The CDR3 spells CACDELLGDTRASKGLIF. CDR3 bases: TGTGCCTGTGACGAACTACTGGGGGATACGCGCGCAAGCAAAGGACTCATCTTT.

This clone was observed a handful of times. TCRdb records a much larger clone's protein for this DNA, with a difference at residue 9 that likely arises from a read error; the protein given is the translation of the DNA. The gene calls are TRDV2 and TRDJ1, with a tentative D call TRDD3 (5 bases). Since TCRdb gives no J gene, matching the DNA to germline was used here to assign it. CDR1 is GEAIGNYY and CDR2 is EKD in the germline V gene. V was trimmed by 3 bases and J by 0 bases, leaving 22 bases between them. The CDR3 covers 18 residues. In nucleotides, the CDR3 is TGTGCCTGTGACGCCGTGGAGGGGGCCCCCCCCGACACCGATAAACTCATCTTT. Amino acid sequence: CACDAVEGAPPDTDKLIF.

About this clone itself: For this DNA, TCRdb reports the protein of a much larger clone, which diverges at residue 3, most likely from a read error; the protein presented here is translated directly from the DNA. The J gene is TRDJ1, the V gene TRDV2; 12 bases line up with TRDD3. TCRdb does not report a J gene; here it was assigned by matching the DNA to germline references. This CDR3 is 19 amino acids long. The germline CDR1 and CDR2 sequences are GEAIGNYY and EKD. CDR3 DNA sequence: TGTGCCCGTGACACCGTACTGGGGGATACTATCAATACCTTCCCCAAACTCATCTTT. It codes for CARDTVLGDTINTFPKLIF.

This clone has just a few counts. It differs at one base from a far larger clone, so likely a read error. Other DNA sequences in this specimen translate into the identical CDR3. The chain combines TRDV1 with TRDJ1, with a weak D call TRDD3 (6 bases). Germline V lookup: CDR1 TSWWSYY, CDR2 QGS. The germline V and J ends were trimmed by 5 bases and 7 bases, with 41 bases remaining between them. The CDR3 has 22 amino acids. CDR3 protein: CALGRSPPRTFSTGISQGKLIF. The CDR3 nucleotides are TGTGCTCTTGGGAGATCCCCACCTAGAACTTTCTCTACTGGGATATCCCAGGGTAAACTCATCTTT.

Many counts were recorded for this clone. The protein TCRdb gives is from a much larger clone and does not agree with this DNA's translation at residue 3, likely a read error; the protein shown here comes from the DNA. The CDR3 sequence: CAFGDFPSVRGILGDTPDKLIF. In nucleotides, the CDR3 is TGTGCTTTTGGAGATTTCCCTTCTGTGAGGGGGATACTGGGGGATACACCCGATAAACTCATCTTT. J is TRDJ1 and V is TRDV1, with TRDD3 matching 12 bases. The CDR3 is 22 amino acids. Germline loops: CDR1 TSWWSYY, CDR2 QGS.

This clone was seen more than once but under ten times. This DNA translates differently at residue 6 from the TCRdb protein, which is that of a much larger clone; a read error is likely, and the protein shown is the DNA's own translation. The rearrangement joins TRDV3 to TRDJ1; D might be TRDD3 (5 bases). The CDR3 extends over 19 amino acids. Germline V gene lookup returns CDR1 TVYSNPD and CDR2 GDNSRS (reference sequence). The germline V and J ends were trimmed by 5 bases and 1 base, with 32 bases remaining between them. The CDR3 reads CAIRAESELCESATDKLIF. The CDR3 DNA reads TGTGCCATACGTGCTGAGTCTGAATTGTGCGAAAGTGCCACCGATAAACTCATCTTT. The full variable domain, with the rest looked up from reference TRDV3 and TRDJ1, is CDKVTQSSPDQTVASGSEVVLLCTYDTVYSNPDLFWYRIRPDYSFQFVFYGDNSRSEGADFTQGRFSVKHILTQKAFHLVISPVRTEDSATYYCAIRAESELCESATDKLIFGKGTRVTVEP.

With regard to this clone: TCRdb attributes to this sequence the protein of a much larger clone, which differs from the DNA translation at residue 7; a read error is likely, and the protein displayed is translated from the DNA. The genes are TRDV2 and TRDJ1; no reliable D call. Per germline, CDR1 GEAIGNYY and CDR2 EKD. The CDR3 consists of 15 residues. Trimming cost V 3 bases and J 0 bases, with 13 bases left between them. DNA for the CDR3: TGTGCCTGTGACGTACTGTGGGTTTACACCGATAAACTCATCTTT. It translates to CACDVLWVYTDKLIF.

This clone was recorded a few times. The protein held in TCRdb is that of a much larger clone and does not match this DNA's translation at residue 5, likely because of a read error; the protein shown is translated from the DNA. The J gene is TRDJ1, the V gene TRDV1; 11 bases are shared with TRDD3. TCRdb leaves out the J gene; it was filled in here by matching the DNA to germline. J lost 1 base, V lost 8 bases, and 18 bases had no gene match. This CDR3 has 19 residues. Germline V CDR1 and CDR2: TSWWSYY, QGS. CDR3 nucleotides: TGTGCTCTTTCCCAGAGGCCCTCTTACTGGGGGATAGGCACCGATAAACTCATCTTT. Translation gives CALSQRPSYWGIGTDKLIF.

A remark on this clone: TCRdb shows a much larger clone's protein in place of this DNA's translation, and the two differ at residue 13, likely through a read error; the protein shown is translated from the DNA. The V gene is TRDV2, the J gene TRDJ1; D remains unclear. TCRdb is silent on the J gene; assignment here came from matching the DNA to germline. This CDR3 is 16 amino acids long. Germline assignment: CDR1 GEAIGNYY and CDR2 EKD. CDR3 residues: CACDQCRPSKPDRLIF. Here the CDR3 DNA reads TGTGCCTGTGACCAATGCCGCCCCTCCAAGCCCGATAGACTCATCTTT.

This clone has only a few counts. The protein recorded in TCRdb matches a much larger clone and deviates from this DNA's translation at residue 16, suggesting a read error; the protein here is obtained by translating the DNA. The V call is TRDV2, the J call TRDJ1; 7 bases map to TRDD3. No J gene is reported in TCRdb; it was inferred here by comparing the DNA with germline. This CDR3 comprises 19 residues. The germline V gene encodes CDR1 GEAIGNYY and CDR2 EKD. The CDR3 is CACDTVSPGGGQYTDELIF. In DNA, the CDR3 is TGTGCCTGTGACACCGTTTCCCCTGGGGGGGGCCAGTACACCGATGAACTCATCTTT.

This clone was observed at least ten times. Distinct nucleotide sequences in the sample also encode this CDR3. The chain is built from TRDV2 and TRDJ1; 7 bases align to TRDD3. The CDR3 spans 18 residues. V shed 1 base and J 1 base; nucleotides not matched to a gene: 14. Germline CDR1 is GEAIGNYY and CDR2 is EKD. CDR3 DNA: TGTGCCTGTGACACTATAGTGGGGGGATCTCTCTCCACCGATAAACTCATCTTT. Amino acid sequence: CACDTIVGGSLSTDKLIF.

This clone was seen a few times. With a far larger clone one base away, a read error is the likely cause. This specimen includes other DNA sequences encoding the same CDR3. The chain combines TRDV1 with TRDJ1, with D possibly matching TRDD3 (5 bases). In the absence of a J gene in TCRdb, the DNA was matched to germline to assign it here. Trimming cost V 0 bases and J 3 bases, with 26 bases left between them. The CDR3 covers 20 residues. Germline CDR1 TSWWSYY, CDR2 QGS. Here the CDR3 DNA reads TGTGCTCTTGGGGAACTTAAAGCTCCCCCAACCTCAGATGGGGCCGATAAACTCATCTTT. It encodes CALGELKAPPTSDGADKLIF.

This clone turned up a few times. A far larger clone is a single base away, which makes a read error likely. In the same sample, other DNA sequences code for this CDR3. The V and J genes are TRDV2 and TRDJ2, with 10 bases fitting TRDD3. Trimming removed 1 base from V and 2 bases from J; junction bases left unmatched: 15. The CDR3 runs 20 residues. Germline loops: CDR1 GEAIGNYY, CDR2 EKD. CDR3 coding DNA: TGTGCCTGTGACACTATTCCTACTGGGGGATTAATTGAGTTGACAGCACAACTCTTCTTT. This translates into CACDTIPTGGLIELTAQLFF.

This clone was counted only a few times. The protein TCRdb lists belongs to a much larger clone and differs from this DNA's translation at residue 16, which points to a read error; the protein shown is made from the DNA. This chain uses TRDV1 with TRDJ1; TRDD3 agrees at 12 bases. TCRdb does not report a J gene; here it was assigned by matching the DNA to germline references. Per germline, CDR1 TSWWSYY and CDR2 QGS. The CDR3 is 19 residues long. The CDR3 region is CALGEPYNSGGYGADELIF. DNA for the CDR3: TGTGCTCTTGGGGAACCATACAATTCTGGGGGATACGGGGCCGATGAACTCATCTTT.